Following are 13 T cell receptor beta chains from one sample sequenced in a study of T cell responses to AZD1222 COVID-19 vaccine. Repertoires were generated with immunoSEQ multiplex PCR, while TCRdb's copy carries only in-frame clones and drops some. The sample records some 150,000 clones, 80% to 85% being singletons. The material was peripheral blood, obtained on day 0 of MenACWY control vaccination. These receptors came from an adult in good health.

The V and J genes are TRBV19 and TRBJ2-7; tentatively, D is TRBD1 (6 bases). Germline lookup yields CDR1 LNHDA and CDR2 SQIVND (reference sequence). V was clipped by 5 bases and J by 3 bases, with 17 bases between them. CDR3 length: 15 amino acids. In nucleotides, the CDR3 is TGTGCCAGTAGTGCTCCGGGACACCTCAACTACGAGCAGTACTTC. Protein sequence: CASSAPGHLNYEQYF.

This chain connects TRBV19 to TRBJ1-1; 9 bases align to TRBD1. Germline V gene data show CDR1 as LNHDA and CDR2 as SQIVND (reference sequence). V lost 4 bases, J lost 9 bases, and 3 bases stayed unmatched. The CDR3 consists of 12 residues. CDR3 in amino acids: CASSRDRVKAFF. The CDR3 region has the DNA TGTGCCAGTAGTAGGGACAGGGTCAAAGCTTTCTTT.

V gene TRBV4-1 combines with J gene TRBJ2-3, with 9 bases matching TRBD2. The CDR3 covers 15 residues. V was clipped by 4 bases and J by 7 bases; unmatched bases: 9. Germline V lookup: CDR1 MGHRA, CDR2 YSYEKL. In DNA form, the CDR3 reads TGCGCCAGCAGCCTAGCGGGGGCCGCGCGGAATACGCAGTATTTT. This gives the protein CASSLAGAARNTQYF.

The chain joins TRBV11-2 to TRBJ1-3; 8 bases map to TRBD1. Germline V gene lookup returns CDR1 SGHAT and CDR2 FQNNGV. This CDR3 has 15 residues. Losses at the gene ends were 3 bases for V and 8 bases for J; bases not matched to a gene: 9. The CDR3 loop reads CASSFAQGDRYTIYF. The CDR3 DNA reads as TGTGCCAGCAGCTTCGCACAGGGGGATCGCTACACCATATATTTT. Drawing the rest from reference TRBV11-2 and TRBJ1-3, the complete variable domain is EAGVAQSPRYKIIEKRQSVAFWCNPISGHATLYWYQQILGQGPKLLIQFQNNGVVDDSQLPKDRFSAERLKGVDSTLKIQPAKLEDSAVYLCASSFAQGDRYTIYFGEGSWLTVV.

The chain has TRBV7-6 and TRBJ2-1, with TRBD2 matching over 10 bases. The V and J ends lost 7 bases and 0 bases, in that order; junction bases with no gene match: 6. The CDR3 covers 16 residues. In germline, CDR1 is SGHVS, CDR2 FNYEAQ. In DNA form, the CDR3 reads TGTGCCAGCACCGTTAGCGGGGGGTCCTCCTACAATGAGCAGTTCTTC. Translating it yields CASTVSGGSSYNEQFF.

The CDR3 protein is CASSERTGELFF. Written as DNA, the CDR3 is TGTGCCAGCAGTGAAAGGACCGGGGAGCTGTTTTTT. The chain is built from TRBV6-4 and TRBJ2-2; D not certain. Deletions cut 3 bases from V and 5 bases from J, with 4 bases between. The CDR3 consists of 12 residues. Germline V gene sequence: CDR1 MRHNA, CDR2 SNTAGT.

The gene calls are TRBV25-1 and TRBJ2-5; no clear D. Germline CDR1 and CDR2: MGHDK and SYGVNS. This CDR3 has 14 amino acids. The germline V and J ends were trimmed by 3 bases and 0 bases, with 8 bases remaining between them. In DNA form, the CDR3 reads TGTGCCAGCAGTGAGATGAACCACCAAGAGACCCAGTACTTC. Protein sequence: CASSEMNHQETQYF.

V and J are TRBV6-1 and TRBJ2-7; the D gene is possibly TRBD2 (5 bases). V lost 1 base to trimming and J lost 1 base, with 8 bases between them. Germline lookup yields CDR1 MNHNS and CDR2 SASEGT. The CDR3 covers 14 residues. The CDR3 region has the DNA TGTGCCAGCAGTGAAGGCCCGGGGTCCTACGAGCAGTACTTC. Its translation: CASSEGPGSYEQYF.

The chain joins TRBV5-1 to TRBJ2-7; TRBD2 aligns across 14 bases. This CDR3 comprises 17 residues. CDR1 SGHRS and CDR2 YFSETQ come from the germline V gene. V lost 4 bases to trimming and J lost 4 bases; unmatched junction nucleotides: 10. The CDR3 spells CASSVTGTSGGGYEQYF. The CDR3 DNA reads TGCGCCAGCAGCGTCACCGGGACTAGCGGGGGTGGGTACGAGCAGTACTTC.

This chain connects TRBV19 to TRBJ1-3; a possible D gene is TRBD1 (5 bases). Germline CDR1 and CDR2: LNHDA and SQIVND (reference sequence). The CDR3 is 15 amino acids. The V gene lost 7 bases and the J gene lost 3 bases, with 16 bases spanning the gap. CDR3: CASNWEGRGGNTIYF. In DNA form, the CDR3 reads TGTGCCAGTAATTGGGAGGGACGAGGTGGAAACACCATATATTTT.

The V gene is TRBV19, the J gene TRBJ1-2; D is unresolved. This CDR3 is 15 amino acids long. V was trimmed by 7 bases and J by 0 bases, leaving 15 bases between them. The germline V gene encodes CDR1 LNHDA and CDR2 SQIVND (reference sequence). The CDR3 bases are TGTGCCAGTAATGAGGCGGGAAGCTCTAACTATGGCTACACCTTC. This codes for CASNEAGSSNYGYTF.

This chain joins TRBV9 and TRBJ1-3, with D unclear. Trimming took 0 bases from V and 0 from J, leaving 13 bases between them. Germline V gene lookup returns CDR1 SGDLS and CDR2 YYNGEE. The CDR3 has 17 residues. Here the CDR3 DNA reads TGTGCCAGCAGCGTAGAAGTGGGCAGACGCTCTGGAAACACCATATATTTT. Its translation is CASSVEVGRRSGNTIYF. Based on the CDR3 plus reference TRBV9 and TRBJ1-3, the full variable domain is DSGVTQTPKHLITATGQRVTLRCSPRSGDLSVYWYQQSLDQGLQFLIQYYNGEERAKGNILERFSAQQFPDLHSELNLSSLELGDSALYFCASSVEVGRRSGNTIYFGEGSWLTVV.

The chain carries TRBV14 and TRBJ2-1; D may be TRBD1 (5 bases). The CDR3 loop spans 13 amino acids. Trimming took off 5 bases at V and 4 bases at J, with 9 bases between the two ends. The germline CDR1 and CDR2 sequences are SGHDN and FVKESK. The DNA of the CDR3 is TGTGCCAGCAGCTACGGACAATACAATGAGCAGTTCTTC. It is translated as CASSYGQYNEQFF. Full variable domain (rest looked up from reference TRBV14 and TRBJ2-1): EAGVTQFPSHSVIEKGQTVTLRCDPISGHDNLYWYRRVMGKEIKFLLHFVKESKQDESGMPNNRFLAERTGGTYSTLKVQPAELEDSGVYFCASSYGQYNEQFFGPGTRLTVL.